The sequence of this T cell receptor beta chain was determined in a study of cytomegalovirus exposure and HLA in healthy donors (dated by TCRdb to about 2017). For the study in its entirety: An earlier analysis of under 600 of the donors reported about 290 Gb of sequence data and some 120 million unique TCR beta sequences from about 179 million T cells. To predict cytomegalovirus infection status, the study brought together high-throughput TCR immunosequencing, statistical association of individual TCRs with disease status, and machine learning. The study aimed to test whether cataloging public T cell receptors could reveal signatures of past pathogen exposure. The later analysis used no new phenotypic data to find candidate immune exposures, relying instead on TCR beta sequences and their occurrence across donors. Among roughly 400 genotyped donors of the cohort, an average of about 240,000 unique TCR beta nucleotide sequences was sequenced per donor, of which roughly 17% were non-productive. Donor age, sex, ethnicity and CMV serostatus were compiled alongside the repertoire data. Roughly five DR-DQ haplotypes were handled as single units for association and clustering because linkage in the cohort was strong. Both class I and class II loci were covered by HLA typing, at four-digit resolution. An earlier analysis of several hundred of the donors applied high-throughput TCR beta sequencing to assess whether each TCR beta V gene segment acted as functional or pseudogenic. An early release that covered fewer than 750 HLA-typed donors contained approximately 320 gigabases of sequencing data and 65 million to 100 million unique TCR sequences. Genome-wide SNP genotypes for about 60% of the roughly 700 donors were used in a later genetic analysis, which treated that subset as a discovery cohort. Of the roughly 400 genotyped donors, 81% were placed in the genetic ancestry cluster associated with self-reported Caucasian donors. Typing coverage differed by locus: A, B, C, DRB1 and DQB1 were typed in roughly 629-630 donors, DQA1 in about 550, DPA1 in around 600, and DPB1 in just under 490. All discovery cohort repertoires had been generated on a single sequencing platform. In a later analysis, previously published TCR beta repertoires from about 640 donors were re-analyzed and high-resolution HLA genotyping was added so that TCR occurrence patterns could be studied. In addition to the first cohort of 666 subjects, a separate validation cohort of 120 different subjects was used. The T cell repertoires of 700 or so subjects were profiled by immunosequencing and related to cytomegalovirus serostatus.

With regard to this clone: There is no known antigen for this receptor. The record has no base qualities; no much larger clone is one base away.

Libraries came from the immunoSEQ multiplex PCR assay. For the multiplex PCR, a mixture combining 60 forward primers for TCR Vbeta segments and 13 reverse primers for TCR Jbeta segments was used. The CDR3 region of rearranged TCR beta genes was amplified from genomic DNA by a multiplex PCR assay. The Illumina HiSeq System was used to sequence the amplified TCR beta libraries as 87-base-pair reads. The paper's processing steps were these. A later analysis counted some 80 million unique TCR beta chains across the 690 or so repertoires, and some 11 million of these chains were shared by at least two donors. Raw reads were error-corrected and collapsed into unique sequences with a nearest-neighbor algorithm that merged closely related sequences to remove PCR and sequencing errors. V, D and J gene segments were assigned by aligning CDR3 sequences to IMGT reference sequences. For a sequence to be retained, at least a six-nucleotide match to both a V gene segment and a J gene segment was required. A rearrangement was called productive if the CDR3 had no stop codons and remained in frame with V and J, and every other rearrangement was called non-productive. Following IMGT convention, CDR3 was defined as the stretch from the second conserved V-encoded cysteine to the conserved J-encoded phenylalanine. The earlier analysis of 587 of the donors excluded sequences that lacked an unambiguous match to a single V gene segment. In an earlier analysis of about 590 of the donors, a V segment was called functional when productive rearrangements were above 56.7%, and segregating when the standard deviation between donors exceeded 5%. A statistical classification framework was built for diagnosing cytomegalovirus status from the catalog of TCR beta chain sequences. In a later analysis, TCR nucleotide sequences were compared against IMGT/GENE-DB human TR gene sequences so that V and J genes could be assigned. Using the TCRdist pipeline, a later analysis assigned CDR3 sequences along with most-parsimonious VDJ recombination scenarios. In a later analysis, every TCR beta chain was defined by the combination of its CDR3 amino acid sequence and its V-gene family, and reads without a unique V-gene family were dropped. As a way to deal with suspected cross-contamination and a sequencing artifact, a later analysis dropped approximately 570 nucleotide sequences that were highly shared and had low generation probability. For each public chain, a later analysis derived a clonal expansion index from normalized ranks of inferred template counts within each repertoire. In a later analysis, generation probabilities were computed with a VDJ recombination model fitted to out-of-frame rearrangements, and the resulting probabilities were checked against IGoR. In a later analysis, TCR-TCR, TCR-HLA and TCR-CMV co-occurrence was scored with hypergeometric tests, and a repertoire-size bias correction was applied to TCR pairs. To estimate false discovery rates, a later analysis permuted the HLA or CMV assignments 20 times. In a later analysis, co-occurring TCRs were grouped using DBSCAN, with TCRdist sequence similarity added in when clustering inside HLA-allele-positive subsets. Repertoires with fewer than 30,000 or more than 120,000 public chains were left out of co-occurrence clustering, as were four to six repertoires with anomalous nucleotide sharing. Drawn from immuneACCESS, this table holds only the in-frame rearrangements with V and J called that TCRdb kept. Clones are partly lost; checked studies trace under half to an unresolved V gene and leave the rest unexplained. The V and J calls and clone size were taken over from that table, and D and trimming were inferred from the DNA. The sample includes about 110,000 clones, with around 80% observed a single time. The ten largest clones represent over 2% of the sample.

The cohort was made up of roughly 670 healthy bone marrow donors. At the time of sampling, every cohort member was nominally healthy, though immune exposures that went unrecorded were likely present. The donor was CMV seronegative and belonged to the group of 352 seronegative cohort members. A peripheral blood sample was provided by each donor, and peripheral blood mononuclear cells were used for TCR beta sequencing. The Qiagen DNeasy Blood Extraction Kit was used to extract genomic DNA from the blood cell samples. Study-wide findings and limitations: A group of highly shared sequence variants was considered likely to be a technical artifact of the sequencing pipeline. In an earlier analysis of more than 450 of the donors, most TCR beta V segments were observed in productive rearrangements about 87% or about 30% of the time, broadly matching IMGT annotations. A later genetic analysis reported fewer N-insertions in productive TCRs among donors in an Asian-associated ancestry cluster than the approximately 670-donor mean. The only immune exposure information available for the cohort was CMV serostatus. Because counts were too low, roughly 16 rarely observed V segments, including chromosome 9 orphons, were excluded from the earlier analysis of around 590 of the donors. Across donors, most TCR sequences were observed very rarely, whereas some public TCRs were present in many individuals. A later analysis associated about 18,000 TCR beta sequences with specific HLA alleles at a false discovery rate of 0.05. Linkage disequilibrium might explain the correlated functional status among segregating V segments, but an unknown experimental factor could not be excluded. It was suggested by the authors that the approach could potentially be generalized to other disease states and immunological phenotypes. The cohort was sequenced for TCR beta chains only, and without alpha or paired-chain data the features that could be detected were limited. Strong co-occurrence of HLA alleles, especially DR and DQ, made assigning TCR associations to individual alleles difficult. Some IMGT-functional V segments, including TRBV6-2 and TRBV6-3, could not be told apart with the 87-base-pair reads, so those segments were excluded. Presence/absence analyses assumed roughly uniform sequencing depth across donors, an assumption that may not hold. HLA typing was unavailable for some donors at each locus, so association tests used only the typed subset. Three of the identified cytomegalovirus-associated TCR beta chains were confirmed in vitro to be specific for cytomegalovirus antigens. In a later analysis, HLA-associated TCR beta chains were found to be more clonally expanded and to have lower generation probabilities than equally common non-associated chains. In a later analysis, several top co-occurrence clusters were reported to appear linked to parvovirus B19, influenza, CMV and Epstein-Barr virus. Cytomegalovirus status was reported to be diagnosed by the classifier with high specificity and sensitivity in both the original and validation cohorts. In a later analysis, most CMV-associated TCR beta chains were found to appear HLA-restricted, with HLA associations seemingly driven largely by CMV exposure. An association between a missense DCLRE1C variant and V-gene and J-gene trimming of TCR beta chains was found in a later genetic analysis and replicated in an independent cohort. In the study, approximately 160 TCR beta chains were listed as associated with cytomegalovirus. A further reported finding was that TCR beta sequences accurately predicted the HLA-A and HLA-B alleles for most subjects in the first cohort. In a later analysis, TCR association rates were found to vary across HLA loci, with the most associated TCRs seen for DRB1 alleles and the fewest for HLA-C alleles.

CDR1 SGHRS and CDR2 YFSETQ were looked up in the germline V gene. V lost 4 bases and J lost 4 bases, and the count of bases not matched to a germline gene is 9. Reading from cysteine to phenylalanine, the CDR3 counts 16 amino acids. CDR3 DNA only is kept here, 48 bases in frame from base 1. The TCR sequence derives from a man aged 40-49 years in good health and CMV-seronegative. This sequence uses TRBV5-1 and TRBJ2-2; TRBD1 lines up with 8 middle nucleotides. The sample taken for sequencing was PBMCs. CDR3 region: CASSTSGGAGTGELFF. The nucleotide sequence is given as TGCGCCAGCAGCACGTCAGGGGGCGCAGGCACCGGGGAGCTGTTTTTT.